This TCR beta chain was recorded in a study of cytomegalovirus exposure and HLA in healthy donors. With V trimmed by 4 bases and J by 3 bases, 5 bases remained unmatched. This CDR3 has 15 amino acids. Germline CDR1 and CDR2: LNHDA and SQIVND (reference sequence). The study ran its PCR with 60 Vbeta and 13 Jbeta primers. TCRdb's copy holds only in-frame clones and misses some; the assay was immunoSEQ multiplex PCR. Found here are roughly 130,000 clones, around three quarters of them singletons; the top ten hold approximately 2%. The rearrangement links TRBV19 to TRBJ2-7; 11 positions agree with TRBD2. The TCR originated in a man between 18 and 29 years old in good health and CMV-seronegative. The sequencing input was PBMCs. In DNA, the CDR3 is TGTGCCAGTAGTACAACTAGCGGGAGATTCTACGAGCAGTACTTC. It specifies CASSTTSGRFYEQYF.